This T cell receptor beta chain is drawn from a study of T cell responses to AZD1222 COVID-19 vaccine. There are 17 residues in the CDR3. CDR1 SGHTA and CDR2 FQGNSA come from the germline V gene. Trimming cost V 2 bases and J 0 bases, with 11 bases left between them. The assay was immunoSEQ multiplex PCR, and TCRdb's table has in-frame clones only and misses some. There are about 270,000 clones in the sample; approximately 94% occur only once, and roughly 0.5% lies in the top ten. Study results and caveats: Dominant CD4 TCR responses targeted spike regions 160-218 and 743-854. The donors showed a predominance of white British ancestry and of females, with possible underestimation of clonal diversity. Baseline seropositives among AZD1222 recipients totaled only 5 to 7.

With respect to this clone: Its antigen is currently unknown.

This TCR came from an adult who received the AZD1222 COVID-19 vaccine. V gene TRBV7-2 combines with J gene TRBJ1-6; TRBD1 is a possible D gene (5 bases). The specimen comprised peripheral blood, sampled 28 days after the second AZD1222 dose. The CDR3 region has the DNA TGTGCCAGCAGCTTAAAGGGGTTAAGCTCCTATAATTCACCCCTCCACTTT. Its translation is CASSLKGLSSYNSPLHF.